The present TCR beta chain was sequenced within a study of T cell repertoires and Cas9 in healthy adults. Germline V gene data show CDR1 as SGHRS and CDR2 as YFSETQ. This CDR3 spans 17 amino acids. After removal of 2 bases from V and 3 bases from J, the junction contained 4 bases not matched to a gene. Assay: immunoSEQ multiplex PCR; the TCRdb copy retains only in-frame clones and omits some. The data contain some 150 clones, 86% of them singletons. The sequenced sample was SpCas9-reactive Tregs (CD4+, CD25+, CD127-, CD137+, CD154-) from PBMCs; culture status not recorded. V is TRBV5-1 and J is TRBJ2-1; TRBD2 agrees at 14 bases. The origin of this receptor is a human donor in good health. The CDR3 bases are TGCGCCAGCAGCTTAGGACTAGCGGGGGGCCACTACAATGAGCAGTTCTTC. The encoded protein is CASSLGLAGGHYNEQFF.